The present T cell receptor (beta chain) was sequenced within a study of OX40 agonist ivuxolimab in advanced cancers. Study as a whole: Antecedent anti-PD-1, anti-PD-L1 or anti-CTLA-4 therapy was permissible, with 30% to 50% having received some. The study's findings and limits: Also showing low normalized T-cell clonal expansion were some of the nonresponders. In the 0.1-3.0 mg/kg groups, partial responders showed among the lowest expansion. At 0.1 to 3.0 mg/kg, clonal expansion of CD4+ and CD8+ blood T cells had occurred by week 6.

A note on this clone: Antigen specificity is unknown.

Some clones are missing from TCRdb's copy, which holds only in-frame ones; the method was immunoSEQ multiplex PCR. The sample carries fewer than 25,000 clones, 85% to 90% recorded once. The sample here was CD4+ or CD8+ T cells sorted from blood, taken in a trial of the OX40 agonist ivuxolimab. The receptor was derived from an adult with an advanced solid tumor such as melanoma, head and neck, liver or kidney cancer.

The CDR3 loop reads CASSEVEVAKNIQYF. CDR3 in DNA: TGTGCCAGTAGTGAGGTTGAGGTCGCCAAAAACATTCAGTACTTC. The chain recombines TRBV19 with TRBJ2-4; D uncertain. Germline V lookup: CDR1 LNHDA, CDR2 SQIVND (reference sequence). The V gene lost 5 bases and the J gene lost 1 base, with 12 bases spanning the gap. This CDR3 comprises 15 residues.